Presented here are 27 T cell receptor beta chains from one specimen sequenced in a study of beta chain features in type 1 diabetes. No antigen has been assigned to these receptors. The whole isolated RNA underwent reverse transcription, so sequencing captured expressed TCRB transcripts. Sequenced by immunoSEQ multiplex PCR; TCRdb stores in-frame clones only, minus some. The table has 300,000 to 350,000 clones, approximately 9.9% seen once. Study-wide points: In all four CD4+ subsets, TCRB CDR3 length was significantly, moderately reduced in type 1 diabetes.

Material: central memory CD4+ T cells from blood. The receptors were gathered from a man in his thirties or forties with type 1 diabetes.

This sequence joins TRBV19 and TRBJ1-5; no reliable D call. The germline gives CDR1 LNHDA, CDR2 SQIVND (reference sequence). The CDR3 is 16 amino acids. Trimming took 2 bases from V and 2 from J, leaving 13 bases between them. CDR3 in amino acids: CASSIRQRAGNQPQHF. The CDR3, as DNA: TGTGCCAGTAGTATAAGGCAGCGGGCAGGCAATCAGCCCCAGCATTTT. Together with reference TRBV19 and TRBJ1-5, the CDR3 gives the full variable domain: DGGITQSPKYLFRKEGQNVTLSCEQNLNHDAMYWYRQDPGQGLRLIYYSQIVNDFQKGDIAEGYSVSREKKESFPLTVTSAQKNPTAFYLCASSIRQRAGNQPQHFGDGTRLSIL.

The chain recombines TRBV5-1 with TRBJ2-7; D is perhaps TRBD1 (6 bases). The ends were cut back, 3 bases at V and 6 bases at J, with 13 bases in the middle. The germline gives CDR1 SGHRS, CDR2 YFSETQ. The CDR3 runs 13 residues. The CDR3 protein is CASSWDNMAEQYF. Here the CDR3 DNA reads TGCGCCAGCAGCTGGGACAATATGGCCGAGCAGTACTTC.

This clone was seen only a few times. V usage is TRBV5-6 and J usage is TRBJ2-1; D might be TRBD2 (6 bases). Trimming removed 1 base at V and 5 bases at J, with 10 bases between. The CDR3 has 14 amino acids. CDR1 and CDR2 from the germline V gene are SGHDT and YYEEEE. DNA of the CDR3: TGTGCCAGCAGCTTGTATACGGGGGACAATGAGCAGTTCTTC. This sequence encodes CASSLYTGDNEQFF.

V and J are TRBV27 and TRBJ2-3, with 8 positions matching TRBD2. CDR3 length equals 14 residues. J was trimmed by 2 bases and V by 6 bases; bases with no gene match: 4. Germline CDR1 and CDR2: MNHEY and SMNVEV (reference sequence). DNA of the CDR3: TGTGCCAGCAGGCGCGGGGGGATCACAGATACGCAGTATTTT. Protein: CASRRGGITDTQYF.

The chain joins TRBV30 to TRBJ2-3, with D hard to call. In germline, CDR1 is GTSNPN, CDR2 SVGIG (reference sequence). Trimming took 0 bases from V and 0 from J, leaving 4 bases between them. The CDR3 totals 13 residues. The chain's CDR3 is CAWSVVSTDTQYF. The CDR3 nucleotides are TGTGCCTGGAGTGTGGTCAGCACAGATACGCAGTATTTT.

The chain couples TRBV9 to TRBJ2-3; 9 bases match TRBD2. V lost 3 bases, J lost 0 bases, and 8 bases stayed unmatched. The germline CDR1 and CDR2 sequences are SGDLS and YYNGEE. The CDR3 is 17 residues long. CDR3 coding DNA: TGTGCCAGCAGCGCCCGTTCCCTAGCGGGGAGCACAGATACGCAGTATTTT. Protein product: CASSARSLAGSTDTQYF.

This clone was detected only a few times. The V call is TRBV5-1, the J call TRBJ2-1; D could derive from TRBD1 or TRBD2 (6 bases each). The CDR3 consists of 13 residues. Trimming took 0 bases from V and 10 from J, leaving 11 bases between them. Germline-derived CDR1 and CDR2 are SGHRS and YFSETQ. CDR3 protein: CASSLGGGREQFF. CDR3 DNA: TGCGCCAGCAGCTTGGGAGGGGGGCGAGAGCAGTTCTTC.

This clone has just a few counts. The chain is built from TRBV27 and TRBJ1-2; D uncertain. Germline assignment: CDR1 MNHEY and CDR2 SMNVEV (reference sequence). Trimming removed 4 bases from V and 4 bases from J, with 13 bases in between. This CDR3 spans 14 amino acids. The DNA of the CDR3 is TGTGCCAGCAGTTCCCCCCGTTCCTCCTATGGCTACACCTTC. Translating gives CASSSPRSSYGYTF.

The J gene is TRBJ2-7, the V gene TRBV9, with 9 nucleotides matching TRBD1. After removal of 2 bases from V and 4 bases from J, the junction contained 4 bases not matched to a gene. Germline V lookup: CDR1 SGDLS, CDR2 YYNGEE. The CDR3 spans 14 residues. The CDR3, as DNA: TGTGCCAGCAGCGTTGGGACAGGGCCTTACGAGCAGTACTTC. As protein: CASSVGTGPYEQYF.

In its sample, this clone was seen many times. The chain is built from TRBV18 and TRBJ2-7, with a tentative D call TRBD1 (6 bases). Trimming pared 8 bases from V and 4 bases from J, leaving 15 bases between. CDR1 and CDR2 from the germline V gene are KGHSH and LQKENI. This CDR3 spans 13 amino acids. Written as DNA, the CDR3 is TGTGCCAGCACAGATTTACAGGGTTACGAGCAGTACTTC. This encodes CASTDLQGYEQYF.

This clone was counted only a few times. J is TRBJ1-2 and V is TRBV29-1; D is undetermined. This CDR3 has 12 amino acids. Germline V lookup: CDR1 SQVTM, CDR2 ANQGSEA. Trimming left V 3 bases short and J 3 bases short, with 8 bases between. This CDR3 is CSVDLDHYGYTF. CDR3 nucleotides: TGCAGCGTTGATTTAGATCACTATGGCTACACCTTC.

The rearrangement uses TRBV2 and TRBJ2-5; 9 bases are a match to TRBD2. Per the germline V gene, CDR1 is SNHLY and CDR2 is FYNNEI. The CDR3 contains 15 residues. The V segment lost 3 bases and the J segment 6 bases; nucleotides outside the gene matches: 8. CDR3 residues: CASSDGAGGLKTQYF. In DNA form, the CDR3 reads TGTGCCAGCAGTGATGGAGCGGGGGGCTTGAAGACCCAGTACTTC.

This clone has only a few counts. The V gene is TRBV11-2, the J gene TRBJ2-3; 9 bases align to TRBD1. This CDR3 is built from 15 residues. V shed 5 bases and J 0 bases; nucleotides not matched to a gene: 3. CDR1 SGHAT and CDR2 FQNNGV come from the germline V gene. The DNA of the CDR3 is TGTGCCAGCAGCCGGGACAGGGCTAGCACAGATACGCAGTATTTT. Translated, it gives CASSRDRASTDTQYF.

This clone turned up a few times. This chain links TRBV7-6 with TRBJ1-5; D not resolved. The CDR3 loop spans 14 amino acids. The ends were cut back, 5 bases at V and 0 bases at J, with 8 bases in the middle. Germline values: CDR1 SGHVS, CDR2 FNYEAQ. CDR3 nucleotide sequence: TGTGCCAGCAGCCCGGGGTATAGCAATCAGCCCCAGCATTTT. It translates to CASSPGYSNQPQHF.

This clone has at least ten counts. The CDR3 DNA reads as TGTGCCAGCAGTTACTCTGGGGGAGGGGAGGATGTAGCTTTCTTT. This gives the protein CASSYSGGGEDVAFF. The gene calls are TRBV6-6 and TRBJ1-1; D is possibly TRBD1 (5 bases). This CDR3 contains 15 residues. CDR1 is MNHNY and CDR2 is SVGAGI in the germline V gene (reference sequence). Between the trimmed V and J ends, which lost 0 bases and 10 bases, there was a span of 18 bases.

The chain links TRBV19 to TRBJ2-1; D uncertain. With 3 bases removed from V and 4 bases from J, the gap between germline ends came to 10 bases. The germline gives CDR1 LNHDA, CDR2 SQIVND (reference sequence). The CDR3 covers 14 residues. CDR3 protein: CASSIRPNYNEQFF. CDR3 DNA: TGTGCCAGTAGTATTCGGCCAAATTACAATGAGCAGTTCTTC.

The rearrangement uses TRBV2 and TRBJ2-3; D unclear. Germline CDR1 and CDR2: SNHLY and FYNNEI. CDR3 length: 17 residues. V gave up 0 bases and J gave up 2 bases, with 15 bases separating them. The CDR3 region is CASSEAFLVGSTDTQYF. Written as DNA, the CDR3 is TGTGCCAGCAGTGAAGCTTTCTTAGTGGGGTCCACAGATACGCAGTATTTT.

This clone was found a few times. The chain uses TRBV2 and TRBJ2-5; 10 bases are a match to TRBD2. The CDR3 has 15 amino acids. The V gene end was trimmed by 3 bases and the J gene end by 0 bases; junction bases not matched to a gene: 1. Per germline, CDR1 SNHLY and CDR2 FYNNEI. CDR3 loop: CASSDSGRNQETQYF. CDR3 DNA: TGTGCCAGCAGTGATAGCGGGAGGAACCAAGAGACCCAGTACTTC.

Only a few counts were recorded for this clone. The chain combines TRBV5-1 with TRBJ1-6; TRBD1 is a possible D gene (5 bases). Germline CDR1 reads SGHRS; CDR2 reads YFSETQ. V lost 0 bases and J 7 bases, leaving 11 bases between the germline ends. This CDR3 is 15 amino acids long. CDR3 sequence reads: CASSLAGPMNSPLHF. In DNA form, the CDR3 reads TGCGCCAGCAGCTTGGCGGGACCGATGAATTCACCCCTCCACTTT.

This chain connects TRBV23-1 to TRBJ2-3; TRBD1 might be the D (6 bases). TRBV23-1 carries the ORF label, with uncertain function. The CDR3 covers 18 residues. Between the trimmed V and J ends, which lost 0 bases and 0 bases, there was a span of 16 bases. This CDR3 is CASSQSSIWGLSTDTQYF. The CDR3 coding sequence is TGCGCCAGCAGTCAATCGTCTATTTGGGGGCTAAGCACAGATACGCAGTATTTT.

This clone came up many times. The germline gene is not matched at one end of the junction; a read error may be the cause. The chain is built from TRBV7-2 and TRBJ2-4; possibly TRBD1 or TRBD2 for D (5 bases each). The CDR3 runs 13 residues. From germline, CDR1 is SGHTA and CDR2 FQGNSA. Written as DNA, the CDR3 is TGTGCCAGCAGCTCAACCCAGAGGGGCACCCCGGACTTC. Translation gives CASSSTQRGTPDF.

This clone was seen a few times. The CDR3 coding sequence is TGTGCCAGCAGTGCGGGACAGGGGGCTGGGTACGAGCAGTACTTC. Encoded protein: CASSAGQGAGYEQYF. V is TRBV25-1 and J is TRBJ2-7; 12 bases are a match to TRBD1. Germline CDR1 is MGHDK and CDR2 is SYGVNS. This CDR3 spans 15 amino acids. J lost 4 bases, V lost 4 bases, and 5 bases had no gene match.

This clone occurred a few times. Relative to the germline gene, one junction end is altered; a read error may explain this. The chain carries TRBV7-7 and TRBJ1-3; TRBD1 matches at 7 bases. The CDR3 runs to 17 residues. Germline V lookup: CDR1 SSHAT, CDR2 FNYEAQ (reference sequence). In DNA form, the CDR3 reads TGTGCTAGCAGCAGGCCGACAGGGTGGGACTCTGGAAACACCATATATTTT. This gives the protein CASSRPTGWDSGNTIYF.

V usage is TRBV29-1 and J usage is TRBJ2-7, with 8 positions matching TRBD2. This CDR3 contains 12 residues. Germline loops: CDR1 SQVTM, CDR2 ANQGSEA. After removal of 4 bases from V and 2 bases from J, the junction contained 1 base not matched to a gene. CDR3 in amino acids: CSVGTSTYEQYF. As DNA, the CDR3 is TGCAGCGTTGGGACTAGCACCTACGAGCAGTACTTC.

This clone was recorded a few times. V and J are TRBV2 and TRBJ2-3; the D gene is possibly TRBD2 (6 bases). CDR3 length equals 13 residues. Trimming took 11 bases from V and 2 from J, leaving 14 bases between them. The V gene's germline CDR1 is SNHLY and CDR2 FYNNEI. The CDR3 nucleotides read TGTGCCGGGAGGATAGAGGTCACAGATACGCAGTATTTT. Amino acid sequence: CAGRIEVTDTQYF.

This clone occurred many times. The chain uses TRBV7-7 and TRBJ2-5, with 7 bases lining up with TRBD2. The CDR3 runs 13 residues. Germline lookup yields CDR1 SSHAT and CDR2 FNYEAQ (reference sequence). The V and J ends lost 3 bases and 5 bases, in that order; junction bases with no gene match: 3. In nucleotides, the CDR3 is TGTGCCAGCAGCTTCAGGGAGGGGGAGACCCAGTACTTC. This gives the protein CASSFREGETQYF.

DNA for the CDR3: TGTGCCAGCAGCGGCGGACTAGCGGAGTACAATGAGCAGTTCTTC. This encodes CASSGGLAEYNEQFF. The chain employs TRBV9 and TRBJ2-1, with 10 bases lining up with TRBD2. The J segment lost 4 bases and the V segment lost 3 bases, leaving 4 bases of the junction unmatched. The CDR3 has 15 amino acids. The V gene's germline CDR1 is SGDLS and CDR2 YYNGEE.